This TCR beta chain was profiled in a study of metastatic and nonmetastatic thyroid tumors. The study, taken as a whole, reports: In both blood and tumor samples, TCR beta diversity was reported significantly higher for malignant than benign nodules.

No patient received treatment before thyroid surgery. This clone was detected a few times. Its antigen is currently unknown. TCRdb reassembled clones from the PCR reads with MiXCR. The top ten hold about a fifth of the sample, which has roughly 14,000 clones, roughly 29% seen once. The CDR3 has 13 residues. V was pared by 6 bases and J by 2 bases, with 2 bases of the junction left unmatched. CDR1 and CDR2 (germline): MNHNS, SASEGT. J is TRBJ1-2 and V is TRBV6-1; TRBD1 matches at 8 bases. Sequenced material: tumor tissue. The clonotype originates from a female donor with papillary thyroid cancer or a benign thyroid nodule (not recorded which). Some clones in this sample may be carry-over from other donors' samples. The CDR3 region is CASRRTGNYGYTF. The CDR3 nucleotides are TGTGCCAGCAGGCGGACAGGGAACTATGGCTACACCTTC.